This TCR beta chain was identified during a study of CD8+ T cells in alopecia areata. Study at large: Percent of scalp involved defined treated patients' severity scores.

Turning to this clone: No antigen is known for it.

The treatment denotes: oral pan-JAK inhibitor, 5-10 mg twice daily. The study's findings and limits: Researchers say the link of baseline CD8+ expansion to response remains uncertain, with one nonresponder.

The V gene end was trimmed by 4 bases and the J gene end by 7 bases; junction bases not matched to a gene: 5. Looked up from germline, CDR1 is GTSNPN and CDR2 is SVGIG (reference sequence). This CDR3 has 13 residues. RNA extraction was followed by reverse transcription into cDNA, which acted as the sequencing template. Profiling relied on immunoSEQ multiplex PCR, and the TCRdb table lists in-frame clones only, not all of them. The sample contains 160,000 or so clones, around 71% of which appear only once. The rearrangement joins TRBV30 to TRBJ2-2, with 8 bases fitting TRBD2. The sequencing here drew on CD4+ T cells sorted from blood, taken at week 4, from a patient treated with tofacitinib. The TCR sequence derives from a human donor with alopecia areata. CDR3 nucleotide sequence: TGTGCCTGGAACCCGCGGGGGGACGGGGAGCTGTTTTTT. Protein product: CAWNPRGDGELFF.